This is a list of T cell receptor beta chains from one sample in a study of cytomegalovirus exposure and HLA in healthy donors. Repertoires were generated with immunoSEQ multiplex PCR, while TCRdb's copy carries only in-frame clones and drops some. The sample has about 160,000 clones; 70% to 80% are singletons. Sequenced: PBMCs. These receptors originate from a man between 60 and 70 years old in good health and CMV-seronegative. The CDR3 runs from the conserved cysteine through the conserved F or W.

TRBV6-6 CASSYSKRGYEQYF
TRBV7-9 CASSFPEAGANVLTF
TRBV19 CASSIGRTDTQYF
TRBV15 CATSGGQGNQPQHF
TRBV27 CASSQTGGEVQETQYF
TRBV19 CASSIGPRAGAYEQYF
TRBV28 CASSFGTGLYNEQFF
TRBV7-9 CASSPLAVNTGELFF
TRBV9 CASSESGNYHQPQHF
TRBV7-2 CASSFSTSGAETQYF
TRBV6-1 CASNRIGYNEQFF
TRBV11-2 CASSLAGGTDTQYF
TRBV9 CASSLRDSFNSPLHF
TRBV4-3 CASSQEIAGGPDTGELFF
TRBV2 CASRVSGNGYEQYF
TRBV4-1 CASSQVGQGLSLDTQYF
TRBV7-9 CASSSTASDPEQFF